The 18 T cell receptor beta chains below were found in one sample sequenced in a study of blood T cell repertoires in COVID-19 (dated by TCRdb to 2018 to 2021). The method behind the library was the immunoSEQ multiplex PCR assay. TCRdb carries this immuneACCESS record with in-frame sequences only. Its versions omit some clonotypes, under half of them owing to an unresolved V gene in the studies checked, with the rest unexplained. The sample records a few hundred thousand clones, about four fifths of which are singletons. The top ten constitute less than 5.5% of the sample. The sample taken for sequencing was PBMCs or T cells enriched from blood (not recorded which). These TCRs come from a man in his forties or fifties who had been exposed to COVID-19.

This clone was seen just once. The chain is built from TRBV2 and TRBJ1-2; no clear D. V lost 9 bases, J lost 7 bases, and 15 bases lay in between. The CDR3 is made up of 12 amino acids. Looked up from germline, CDR1 is SNHLY and CDR2 is FYNNEI. The CDR3 is CASSQWLSGYTF. As DNA, the CDR3 is TGTGCCAGTTCCCAATGGCTGTCTGGCTACACCTTC.

This chain joins TRBV3-1 (or the pseudogene TRBV3-2) and TRBJ2-7; D unresolved. Per the germline V gene, CDR1 is LGHDT and CDR2 is YNNKEL (reference sequence). V was shortened by 5 bases and J by 0 bases, with 11 bases between the two germline ends. This CDR3 is 14 amino acids long. The CDR3 DNA reads as TGTGCCAGCAGCTTCCAGAGGAGCTCCTACGAGCAGTACTTC. Protein sequence: CASSFQRSSYEQYF.

The rearrangement joins TRBV30 to TRBJ2-7; no clear D gene. The ends were cut back, 2 bases at V and 6 bases at J, with 5 bases in the middle. The CDR3 covers 10 residues. CDR1 GTSNPN and CDR2 SVGIG come from the germline V gene (reference sequence). Written as DNA, the CDR3 is TGTGCCTGGAGTTCGGGCGAGCAGTACTTC. Residues: CAWSSGEQYF.

The rearrangement links TRBV6-5 to TRBJ1-1; D not resolved. The CDR3 has 14 amino acids. Germline V CDR1 and CDR2: MNHEY, SVGAGI. The V end was cut by 8 bases, the J end by 3 bases, with 16 bases between. As DNA, the CDR3 is TGTGCCAGCTCAAGACGGAGTGGATACACTGAAGCTTTCTTT. Amino acids: CASSRRSGYTEAFF.

The V call is TRBV10-1, the J call TRBJ2-1; no definite D call. The germline V and J ends were trimmed by 9 bases and 8 bases, with 11 bases remaining between them. The length of the CDR3 is 11 residues. The germline V gene encodes CDR1 WNHNN and CDR2 SYGVQD (reference sequence). CDR3 residues: CASSLGDEQFF. The DNA for the CDR3 is TGCGCCAGTTCCTTAGGAGATGAGCAGTTCTTC.

The chain combines TRBV7-8 with TRBJ1-5; tentatively, D is TRBD1 (6 bases). Deletions cut 5 bases from V and 7 bases from J, with 12 bases between. Per the germline V gene, CDR1 is SGHVS and CDR2 is FQNEAQ. The CDR3 totals 13 residues. The CDR3: CASSPGARQPQHF. The DNA of the CDR3 is TGTGCCAGCAGCCCAGGGGCACGGCAGCCCCAGCATTTT.

The chain carries TRBV12-3 or TRBV12-4 and TRBJ2-2; D is uncertain. The CDR3 is 13 amino acids. The V end lost 6 bases, the J end lost 1 base, and 6 bases lay between the germline ends. CDR3: CASSLLNTGELFF. The CDR3 bases are TGTGCCAGCAGCTTACTGAACACCGGGGAGCTGTTTTTT.

V is TRBV5-1 and J is TRBJ2-7, with a tentative D call TRBD1 (5 bases). CDR3 length equals 14 residues. With 3 bases removed from V and 3 bases from J, the gap between germline ends came to 13 bases. CDR1 is SGHRS and CDR2 is YFSETQ in the germline V gene. CDR3 DNA: TGCGCCAGCAGCTGGGCCAAGGGGATCTACGAGCAGTACTTC. It encodes CASSWAKGIYEQYF. Supplemented by reference TRBV5-1 and TRBJ2-7, the full variable domain reads KAGVTQTPRYLIKTRGQQVTLSCSPISGHRSVSWYQQTPGQGLQFLFEYFSETQRNKGNFPGRFSGRQFSNSRSEMNVSTLELGDSALYLCASSWAKGIYEQYFGPGTRLTVT.

This chain connects TRBV29-1 to TRBJ1-2; D is unresolved. CDR3 length: 13 residues. Per germline, CDR1 SQVTM and CDR2 ANQGSEA. V lost 2 bases and J 1 base, leaving 8 bases between the germline ends. The CDR3 DNA reads as TGCAGCGTTGAACTCACGGTTAACTATGGCTACACCTTC. Encoded protein: CSVELTVNYGYTF.

This sequence joins TRBV13 and TRBJ2-7; TRBD1 matches 9 bases. The CDR3 contains 14 residues. CDR1 PRHDT and CDR2 FYEKMQ come from the germline V gene (reference sequence). Trimming removed 3 bases from V and 3 bases from J; junction bases left unmatched: 3. The CDR3 reads CASSFGTGLYEQYF. The CDR3 region has the DNA TGTGCCAGCAGCTTCGGGACAGGGCTCTACGAGCAGTACTTC.

This chain connects TRBV14 to TRBJ1-2, with TRBD1 matching 7 bases. Germline lookup yields CDR1 SGHDN and CDR2 FVKESK. V dropped 4 bases and J dropped 0; count of bases not matched to a gene: 5. This CDR3 is built from 15 residues. In DNA form, the CDR3 reads TGTGCCAGCAGCCCCTGGGACAGACCTAACTATGGCTACACCTTC. Translated, it gives CASSPWDRPNYGYTF.

The chain couples TRBV5-1 to TRBJ2-1, with D possibly TRBD2 on 5 matching bases. The CDR3 contains 14 residues. Germline CDR1 SGHRS, CDR2 YFSETQ. V was pared by 2 bases and J by 5 bases, with 11 bases between. In DNA, the CDR3 is TGCGCCAGCAGCTTTCGGGCCGGGGACAATGAGCAGTTCTTC. Residues: CASSFRAGDNEQFF.

For this clone: One end of the junction varies from germline; a read error may be responsible. This chain links TRBV2 with TRBJ2-1; D is unresolved. The CDR3 sequence is 15 residues long. The germline V gene has CDR1 SNHLY and CDR2 FYNNEI. The CDR3 DNA reads TGTGCCAGCAGAGAAGCGTGGAGCTCCTACAATGAGCAGTTCTTC. Amino acid sequence: CASREAWSSYNEQFF.

This clone was seen a handful of times. As DNA, the CDR3 is TGTGCCAGCAGGGGACAGACTAATGAAAAACTGTTTTTT. Translated: CASRGQTNEKLFF. This chain links TRBV6-5 with TRBJ1-4; 7 bases match TRBD1. The junction had 0 bases not matched to a gene; V was cut back by 6 bases and J by 2 bases. Germline V lookup: CDR1 MNHEY, CDR2 SVGAGI. This CDR3 has 13 amino acids.

The chain carries TRBV19 and TRBJ2-1; D might be TRBD2 (6 bases). The CDR3 extends over 14 amino acids. Trimming removed 3 bases at V and 14 bases at J, with 20 bases between. The germline gives CDR1 LNHDA, CDR2 SQIVND (reference sequence). CDR3 sequence reads: CASSISSSNRREFF. CDR3 in DNA: TGTGCCAGTAGTATCAGTTCATCCAATCGGAGGGAGTTCTTC.

The chain carries TRBV19 and TRBJ1-2; D might be TRBD1 (6 bases). V dropped 8 bases and J dropped 0 bases, with 13 bases sitting between them. CDR1 is LNHDA and CDR2 is SQIVND in the germline V gene (reference sequence). The CDR3 extends over 14 amino acids. The CDR3 bases are TGTGCCAGTGGACAGTTAGGAGCTAACTATGGCTACACCTTC. Its translation is CASGQLGANYGYTF. Drawing the rest from reference TRBV19 and TRBJ1-2, the complete variable domain is DGGITQSPKYLFRKEGQNVTLSCEQNLNHDAMYWYRQDPGQGLRLIYYSQIVNDFQKGDIAEGYSVSREKKESFPLTVTSAQKNPTAFYLCASGQLGANYGYTFGSGTRLTVV.

A single count supports this clone. The rearrangement links TRBV5-1 to TRBJ1-2; 10 nucleotides agree with TRBD1. The CDR3 covers 15 residues. V lost 4 bases and J lost 9; bases outside the gene matches: 12. Per germline, CDR1 SGHRS and CDR2 YFSETQ. CDR3 in DNA: TGCGCCAGCAGCCCGACGACAGGGGGCAGAAGAAGCTACACCTTC. This codes for CASSPTTGGRRSYTF. Full variable domain (remainder filled in from reference TRBV5-1 and TRBJ1-2): KAGVTQTPRYLIKTRGQQVTLSCSPISGHRSVSWYQQTPGQGLQFLFEYFSETQRNKGNFPGRFSGRQFSNSRSEMNVSTLELGDSALYLCASSPTTGGRRSYTFGSGTRLTVV.

The V and J genes are TRBV28 and TRBJ1-1; 7 nucleotides match TRBD1. This CDR3 has 14 residues. Germline CDR1 MDHEN, CDR2 SYDVKM. The V and J ends lost 2 bases and 2 bases, in that order; junction bases with no gene match: 2. The CDR3 sequence is CASSLQGDNTEAFF. Here the CDR3 DNA reads TGTGCCAGCAGTTTACAGGGGGACAACACTGAAGCTTTCTTT.